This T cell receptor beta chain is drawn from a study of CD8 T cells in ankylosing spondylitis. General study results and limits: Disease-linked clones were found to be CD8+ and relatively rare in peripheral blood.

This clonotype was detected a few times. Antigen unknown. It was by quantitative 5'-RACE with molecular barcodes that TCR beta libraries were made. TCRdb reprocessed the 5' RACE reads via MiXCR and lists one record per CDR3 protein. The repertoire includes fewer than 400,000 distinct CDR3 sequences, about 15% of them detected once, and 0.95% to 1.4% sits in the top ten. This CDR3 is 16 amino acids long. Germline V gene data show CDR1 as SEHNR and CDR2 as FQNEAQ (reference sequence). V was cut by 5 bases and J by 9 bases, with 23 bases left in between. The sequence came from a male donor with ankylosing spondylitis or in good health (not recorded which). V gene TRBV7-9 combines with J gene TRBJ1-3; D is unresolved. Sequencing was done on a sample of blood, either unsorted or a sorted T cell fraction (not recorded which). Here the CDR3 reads CASSAGQADWRGTIYF. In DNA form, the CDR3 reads TGTGCCAGCAGCGCGGGCCAGGCGGATTGGCGGGGCACCATATATTTT.